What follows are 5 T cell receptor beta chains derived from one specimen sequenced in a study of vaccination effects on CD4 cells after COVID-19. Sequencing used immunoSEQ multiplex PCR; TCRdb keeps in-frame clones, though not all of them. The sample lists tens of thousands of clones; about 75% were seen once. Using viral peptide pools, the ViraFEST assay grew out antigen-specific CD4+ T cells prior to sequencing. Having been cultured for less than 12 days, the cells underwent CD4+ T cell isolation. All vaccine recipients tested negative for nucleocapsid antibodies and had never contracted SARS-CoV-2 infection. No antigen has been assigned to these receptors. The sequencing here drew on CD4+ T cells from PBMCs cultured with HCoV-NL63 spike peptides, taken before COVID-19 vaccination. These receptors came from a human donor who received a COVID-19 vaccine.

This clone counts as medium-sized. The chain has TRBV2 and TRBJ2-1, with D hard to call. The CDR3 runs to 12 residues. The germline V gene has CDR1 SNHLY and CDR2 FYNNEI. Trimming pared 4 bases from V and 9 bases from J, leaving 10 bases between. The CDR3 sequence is CASSGRPVEQFF. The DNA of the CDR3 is TGTGCCAGCAGTGGCAGGCCGGTTGAGCAGTTCTTC.

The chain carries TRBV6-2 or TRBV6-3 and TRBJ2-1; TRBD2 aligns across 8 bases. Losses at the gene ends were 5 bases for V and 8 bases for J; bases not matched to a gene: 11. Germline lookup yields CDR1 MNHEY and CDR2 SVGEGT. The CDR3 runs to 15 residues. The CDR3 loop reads CASSPGRGRIDEQFF. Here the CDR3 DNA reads TGTGCCAGCAGTCCGGGACGCGGGAGGATCGATGAGCAGTTCTTC.

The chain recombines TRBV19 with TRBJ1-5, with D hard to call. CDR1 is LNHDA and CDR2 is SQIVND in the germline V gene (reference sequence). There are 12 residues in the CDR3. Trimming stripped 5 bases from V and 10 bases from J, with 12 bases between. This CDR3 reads CASSLINLPQHF. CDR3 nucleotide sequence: TGTGCCAGTAGTCTCATCAATTTACCCCAGCATTTT.

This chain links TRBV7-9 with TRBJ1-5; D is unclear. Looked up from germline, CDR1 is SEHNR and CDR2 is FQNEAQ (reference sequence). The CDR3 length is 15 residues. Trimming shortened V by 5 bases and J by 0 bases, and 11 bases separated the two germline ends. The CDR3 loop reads CASSLGGSSNQPQHF. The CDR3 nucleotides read TGTGCCAGCAGCCTAGGAGGGTCTAGCAATCAGCCCCAGCATTTT.

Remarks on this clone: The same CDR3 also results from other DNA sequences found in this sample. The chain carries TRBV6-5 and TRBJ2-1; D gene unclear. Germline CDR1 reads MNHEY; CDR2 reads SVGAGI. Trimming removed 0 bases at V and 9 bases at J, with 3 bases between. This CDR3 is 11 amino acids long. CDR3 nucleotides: TGTGCCAGCAGTTACTCCCGTGAGCAGTTCTTC. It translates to CASSYSREQFF.